The entry below gives a single TCR beta chain sequence along with its context. This entry comes from a study of OX40 agonist ivuxolimab in advanced cancers. Study-level background: Ivuxolimab, which patients received intravenously every 2 weeks, was dosed at 0.01 to 10 mg/kg. Patients achieving partial responses numbered three: one hepatocellular carcinoma case and two cutaneous melanoma cases.

The method was immunoSEQ multiplex PCR; TCRdb's version includes in-frame clones alone and lacks a portion of them. The sample includes tens of thousands of clones, approximately 90% of them seen just once. If patients had autoimmune disease history or systemic immunosuppression, they were excluded. With 1 base removed from V and 6 bases from J, the gap between germline ends came to 10 bases. CDR1 is SGHVS, CDR2 FQNEAQ, per germline. The length of the CDR3 is 13 residues. The origin of this receptor is an adult with an advanced solid tumor such as melanoma, head and neck, liver or kidney cancer. The chain joins TRBV7-8 to TRBJ2-7, with D perhaps matching TRBD2 (7 bases). The sequences come from CD4+ or CD8+ T cells sorted from blood, collected in a trial of the OX40 agonist ivuxolimab. CDR3 in DNA: TGTGCCAGCAGCTTAGGGGGGGGCAGCGAGCAGTACGTC. Translated: CASSLGGGSEQYV.